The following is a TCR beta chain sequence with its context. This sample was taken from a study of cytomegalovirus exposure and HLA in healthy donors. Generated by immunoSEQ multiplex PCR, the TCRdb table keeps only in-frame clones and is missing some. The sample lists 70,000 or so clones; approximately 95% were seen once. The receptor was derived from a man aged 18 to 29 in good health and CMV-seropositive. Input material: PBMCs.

The CDR3 region is CASSQLPPSGDSYNEQFF. CDR3 DNA: TGCGCCAGCAGTCAATTACCGCCTAGCGGGGACTCCTACAATGAGCAGTTCTTC. The chain carries TRBV23-1 and TRBJ2-1; 9 bases agree with TRBD2. TRBV23-1 is given ORF status, its function remaining uncertain. This CDR3 has 18 amino acids. After removal of 1 base from V and 0 bases from J, the junction contained 7 bases not matched to a gene.